A single sample is the source of the 12 T cell receptor beta chains below, sequenced in a study of control samples from healthy donors and cancer patients. Libraries were prepared by immunoSEQ multiplex PCR; TCRdb keeps only in-frame clonotypes and omits some of them. The top ten clones hold more than 9% of a sample with 98,000 or so clones, around three quarters of them seen once. The sequencing sample was made of blood. The receptors shown here come from a woman aged 30 to 39 in good health.

The rearrangement uses TRBV27 and TRBJ2-7; 9 bases line up with TRBD1. Germline values: CDR1 MNHEY, CDR2 SMNVEV (reference sequence). V lost 5 bases and J lost 0; bases outside the gene matches: 5. This CDR3 contains 15 residues. The CDR3 spells CASSRQGVPSYEQYF. CDR3 sequence (DNA): TGTGCCAGCAGTAGACAGGGGGTTCCCTCCTACGAGCAGTACTTC.

The chain combines TRBV6-4 with TRBJ1-4; D is unclear. The CDR3 covers 15 residues. V was trimmed by 10 bases and J by 0 bases, leaving 15 bases between them. From germline, CDR1 is MRHNA and CDR2 SNTAGT. Here the CDR3 DNA reads TGTGCCAAAGTGGGAGATTCTTCAACTAATGAAAAACTGTTTTTT. This gives the protein CAKVGDSSTNEKLFF.

V gene TRBV6-4 combines with J gene TRBJ2-3, with D hard to call. V shed 8 bases and J shed 2 bases, with 11 bases lying between them. There are 13 residues in the CDR3. The V gene's germline CDR1 is MRHNA and CDR2 SNTAGT. The CDR3 DNA reads TGTGCCAGCGGTGCAGAATCCACAGATACGCAGTATTTT. This sequence encodes CASGAESTDTQYF.

The rearrangement joins TRBV2 to TRBJ2-1, with TRBD1 matching over 8 bases. The germline V gene has CDR1 SNHLY and CDR2 FYNNEI. Trimming removed 4 bases from V and 5 bases from J; junction bases left unmatched: 7. The CDR3 runs to 15 residues. As DNA, the CDR3 is TGTGCCAGCAGTGGCCCGGGACAGGTTAACAATGAGCAGTTCTTC. Its protein is CASSGPGQVNNEQFF.

The chain is built from TRBV30 and TRBJ2-1; 7 nucleotides align to TRBD2. The J segment lost 5 bases and the V segment lost 5 bases, leaving 12 bases of the junction unmatched. The CDR3 loop spans 15 amino acids. CDR1 GTSNPN and CDR2 SVGIG come from the germline V gene (reference sequence). The CDR3 nucleotides read TGTGCCTGGGAATCGGGACTAACCACCAACAATGAGCAGTTCTTC. It encodes CAWESGLTTNNEQFF. The full variable domain, completed using reference TRBV30 and TRBJ2-1, is SQTIHQWPATLVQPVGSPLSLECTVEGTSNPNLYWYRQAAGRGLQLLFYSVGIGQISSEVPQNLSASRPQDRQFILSSKKLLLSDSGFYLCAWESGLTTNNEQFFGPGTRLTVL.

This chain uses TRBV7-8 with TRBJ1-1; TRBD1 is a possible D gene (5 bases). The CDR3 is made up of 14 amino acids. Germline V gives CDR1 SGHVS, CDR2 FQNEAQ. V was clipped by 0 bases and J by 5 bases, with 10 bases between them. Here the CDR3 DNA reads TGTGCCAGCAGCTTAGCCGGGGCTACGACTGAAGCTTTCTTT. Translating gives CASSLAGATTEAFF.

V usage is TRBV5-1 and J usage is TRBJ1-6; no firm D call. Looked up from germline, CDR1 is SGHRS and CDR2 is YFSETQ. V was clipped by 2 bases and J by 8 bases, with 11 bases between them. CDR3 length equals 14 residues. DNA of the CDR3: TGCGCCAGCAGCTTCGGCCTGAGGGATTCACCCCTCCACTTT. Protein: CASSFGLRDSPLHF.

In its sample, this clone was seen once. The chain joins TRBV6-1 to TRBJ1-5; D remains ambiguous. Germline loops: CDR1 MNHNS, CDR2 SASEGT. V was clipped by 2 bases and J by 3 bases, with 5 bases between them. The CDR3 covers 13 residues. CDR3 DNA: TGTGCCAGCAGTGAACAGCCCAATCAGCCCCAGCATTTT. Its protein product is CASSEQPNQPQHF.

The chain is built from TRBV19 and TRBJ2-5; no clear D gene. Trimming cost V 5 bases and J 7 bases, with 11 bases left between them. This CDR3 is built from 12 residues. The V gene's germline CDR1 is LNHDA and CDR2 SQIVND (reference sequence). The DNA of the CDR3 is TGTGCCAGTAGTCCGATACCCGGGACCCAGTACTTC. It translates to CASSPIPGTQYF.

The rearrangement links TRBV7-3 to TRBJ2-2; no clear D gene. The V end was cut by 5 bases, the J end by 7 bases, with 11 bases between. This CDR3 contains 13 residues. Germline values: CDR1 SGHTA, CDR2 FQGTGA. DNA for the CDR3: TGTGCCAGCAGCCCCCGACGGAACGGGGAGCTGTTTTTT. It translates to CASSPRRNGELFF.

This sequence joins TRBV6-2 or TRBV6-3 and TRBJ1-6; 11 nucleotides align to TRBD1. Losses at the gene ends were 6 bases for V and 7 bases for J; bases not matched to a gene: 5. Germline CDR1 MNHEY, CDR2 SVGEGT. The CDR3 spans 15 residues. CDR3 in amino acids: CASSLRDRGNSPLHF. In DNA form, the CDR3 reads TGTGCCAGCAGCCTCCGGGACAGGGGGAATTCACCCCTCCACTTT.

The rearrangement uses TRBV9 and TRBJ2-1; TRBD2 aligns across 7 bases. Germline CDR1 reads SGDLS; CDR2 reads YYNGEE. The CDR3 runs 14 residues. With V trimmed by 4 bases and J by 9 bases, 10 bases remained unmatched. The CDR3 DNA sequence: TGTGCCAGCAGCCCCCGGGACTGGGAGGGTGAGCAGTTCTTC. Protein product: CASSPRDWEGEQFF.